This T cell receptor (beta chain) was obtained from a study of blood T cells in healthy people across ages. Study-level results: Both naive CD4+ cell counts and diversity were greater in long-lived donors than in aged donors.

The CDR3 runs 13 residues. The germline CDR1 and CDR2 sequences are SNHLY and FYNNEI. Healthy Caucasian individuals from Russia aged about 6 to 90 served as donors. The authors drew 8.5 to 10 milliliters of peripheral blood from each donor. Worth noting for this clonotype: Its antigen is still unknown.

A second about 7 to 11 cycle PCR used barcoded and J-beta primers. A tag from a template-switch adaptor with 12 random nucleotides marked each cDNA molecule. TCRdb reprocessed the 5' RACE reads with MiXCR, giving one entry per CDR3 protein. The data show around 1,900,000 distinct CDR3 sequences, 30% to 40% seen once. The sample comprised blood. The source of this sequence is a human donor in good health. This rearrangement joins TRBV2 to TRBJ2-4, with D hard to call. The J call may not be correct, given that the DNA end is closer to TRBJ2-7. The CDR3 DNA follows: TGTGCCAGCATGGTAGACGCCACCTACGAGCAGTACTTC. The encoded protein is CASMVDATYEQYF.